One sample yielded the 29 T cell receptor beta chains listed below, sequenced in a study of T cells in women clearing cervical HPV infection. Measured with immunoSEQ multiplex PCR; TCRdb has only the in-frame clones, and not every one. This sample's table reports roughly 47,000 clones. The specimen sequenced was blood buffy coat. The source of these receptors is a woman between 18 and 70 years old with a cervical HPV16 infection that either progressed to CIN3+ or cleared (not recorded which).

Notes on this clone: Read data end 3 residues before the CDR3 end; the end is taken from the germline J gene. This chain connects TRBV19 to TRBJ2-3; 9 bases match TRBD1. CDR3 length equals 16 residues. Germline-derived CDR1 and CDR2 are LNHDA and SQIVND (reference sequence). CDR3 bases read: TGTGCCAGTAGTTTCCGGGACAGGGTTTTCGATCAGCCG. As protein: CASSFRDRVFDQP. The full CDR3 reads CASSFRDRVFDQPQYF. Together with reference TRBV19 and TRBJ2-3, the CDR3 gives the full variable domain: DGGITQSPKYLFRKEGQNVTLSCEQNLNHDAMYWYRQDPGQGLRLIYYSQIVNDFQKGDIAEGYSVSREKKESFPLTVTSAQKNPTAFYLCASSFRDRVFDQPQYFGPGTRLTVL.

The CDR3 region is CASSPPSGGFGDTQYF. The sequenced CDR3 bases are TGTGCCAGCTCACCACCCAGCGGGGGTTTTGGAGATACG. The V call is TRBV18, the J call TRBJ2-3; 8 nucleotides agree with TRBD2. The read stops 3 residues short of the end of the CDR3; the missing end is completed from the germline J gene. This CDR3 is 16 amino acids long. Trimming took 0 bases from V and 5 from J; bases not matched to a gene: 7. Per germline, CDR1 KGHSH and CDR2 LQKENI.

Comments on this clone: The CDR3 end falls 3 residues outside the read, so it is completed with the germline J gene. The chain combines TRBV20-1 with TRBJ2-7, with 10 bases lining up with TRBD1. The CDR3 is made up of 16 amino acids. The trim removed 1 base at V and 1 base at J, leaving 7 bases unmatched. Germline loops: CDR1 DFQATT, CDR2 SNEGSKA (reference sequence). This chain's CDR3 is CSARVSGQGRSYEQYF. The CDR3 DNA, read in part, is TGCAGTGCTAGAGTATCGGGACAGGGGAGGTCCTACGAG.

Regarding this clone: The observed sequence ends 3 residues before the CDR3 terminus, with the missing tail filled in from the germline J gene. The chain carries TRBV19 and TRBJ1-1; TRBD1 is a possible D gene (6 bases). The CDR3 covers 15 residues. V gave up 5 bases and J gave up 0 bases, with 13 bases separating them. Germline V gene lookup returns CDR1 LNHDA and CDR2 SQIVND (reference sequence). CDR3 DNA, as far as it was read: TGTGCCAGTAGTGCCTTCACAGGGATGAACACTGAA. Protein sequence: CASSAFTGMNTE. The whole CDR3 protein reads CASSAFTGMNTEAFF.

A note on this clone: Coverage ceases 3 residues before the CDR3 finishes, and the germline J gene fills in the end. The chain combines TRBV20-1 with TRBJ2-2; TRBD1 matches at 9 bases. The CDR3 runs to 14 residues. V lost 3 bases, J lost 6 bases, and 5 bases stayed unmatched. The germline V gene has CDR1 DFQATT and CDR2 SNEGSKA (reference sequence). The DNA read from the CDR3 is TGCAGTGCTAGGACAGGGACAGGGTCCGGGGAG. It encodes CSARTGTGSGE. The full CDR3 protein reads CSARTGTGSGELFF.

Points on this clone: The CDR3 end is not reached by the read, which stops 3 residues before it; the germline J gene fills it in. The chain employs TRBV18 and TRBJ1-1; a possible D gene is TRBD1 (5 bases). Germline V gene data show CDR1 as KGHSH and CDR2 as LQKENI. Trimming stripped 3 bases from V and 3 bases from J, with 8 bases between. The CDR3 loop spans 13 amino acids. CDR3 DNA, as far as it was read: TGTGCCAGCTCACCTAGGGGATACACTGAA. This translates into CASSPRGYTE. The full CDR3 protein reads CASSPRGYTEAFF.

As concerns this clone: The read halts 3 residues ahead of the CDR3 end, with the missing end drawn from the germline J gene. The V and J genes are TRBV7-6 and TRBJ2-2; D may be TRBD1 or TRBD2 (7 bases each). This CDR3 is built from 16 residues. Germline assignment: CDR1 SGHVS and CDR2 FNYEAQ. Deletions cut 1 base from V and 7 bases from J, with 16 bases between. The part of the CDR3 DNA that was read is TGTGCCAGCAGCTTAGGGGAGGGGGCGCCGGTCGGGGAG. It is translated as CASSLGEGAPVGE. The whole CDR3 protein is CASSLGEGAPVGELFF.

A word on this clone: The read ends 3 residues before the CDR3 terminus; that terminus is restored from the germline J gene. The chain couples TRBV7-9 to TRBJ2-5; tentatively, D is TRBD2 (6 bases). The CDR3 is 14 amino acids. The V end lost 5 bases, the J end lost 1 base, and 11 bases lay between the germline ends. Germline values: CDR1 SEHNR, CDR2 FQNEAQ (reference sequence). The CDR3 bases that were read are TGTGCCAGCAGCCCCCCCGGGGGCCAAGAGACC. Residues: CASSPPGGQET. The full CDR3 protein reads CASSPPGGQETQYF.

Notes on this clone: With the read ending 3 residues before the CDR3 end, the germline J gene is used to fill in that end. The chain uses TRBV18 and TRBJ1-4; 7 nucleotides agree with TRBD1. The V gene's germline CDR1 is KGHSH and CDR2 LQKENI. CDR3 size: 17 residues. The ends lost 3 bases at V and 2 bases at J; junction bases unmatched: 9. CDR3 protein: CASSPRQGSGTNEKLFF. The sequenced part of the CDR3 DNA is TGTGCCAGCTCACCCCGACAGGGATCAGGGACTAATGAAAAA. Filled out from reference TRBV18 and TRBJ1-4, the complete variable domain reads NAGVMQNPRHLVRRRGQEARLRCSPMKGHSHVYWYRQLPEEGLKFMVYLQKENIIDESGMPKERFSAEFPKEGPSILRIQQVVRGDSAAYFCASSPRQGSGTNEKLFFGSGTQLSVL.

Note on this clone: The read gets to within 3 residues of the CDR3 end, and the germline J gene fills in the rest. V is TRBV30 and J is TRBJ1-6; D gene ambiguous. Trimming stripped 2 bases from V and 3 bases from J, with 11 bases between. This CDR3 comprises 15 residues. CDR1 and CDR2 (germline): GTSNPN, SVGIG (reference sequence). The CDR3 protein is CAWSRNRVYNSPLHF. The DNA read from the CDR3 is TGTGCCTGGAGTCGGAACAGAGTCTATAATTCACCC. Full variable domain (missing parts from reference TRBV30 and TRBJ1-6): SQTIHQWPATLVQPVGSPLSLECTVEGTSNPNLYWYRQAAGRGLQLLFYSVGIGQISSEVPQNLSASRPQDRQFILSSKKLLLSDSGFYLCAWSRNRVYNSPLHFGNGTRLTVT.

Comment on this clone: With the read ending 3 residues before the CDR3 end, the germline J gene is used to fill in that end. The chain uses TRBV20-1 and TRBJ1-6; TRBD1 aligns across 8 bases. CDR1 and CDR2 (germline): DFQATT, SNEGSKA (reference sequence). The CDR3 runs 17 residues. Trimming cost V 5 bases and J 3 bases; bases outside gene matches: 12. The CDR3 region is CSALDRAPTIYNSPLHF. The sequenced CDR3 bases are TGCAGTGCTTTGGACAGGGCCCCCACAATCTATAATTCACCC.

Worth noting for this clone: The CDR3 extends 3 residues past the end of the read, so its final part is completed from the germline J gene. The chain uses TRBV18 and TRBJ1-3; weak D call: TRBD1 (6 bases). The CDR3 is 16 amino acids. Trimming took off 3 bases at V and 0 bases at J, with 12 bases between the two ends. Germline V CDR1 and CDR2: KGHSH, LQKENI. The CDR3 loop reads CASSPITGSSGNTIYF. Incomplete CDR3 DNA: TGTGCCAGCTCACCGATAACAGGGTCCTCTGGAAACACC.

The CDR3 region is CASSLVQINQETQYF. Incomplete CDR3 DNA: TGTGCCAGCAGCTTGGTTCAGATTAACCAAGAGACC. The chain carries TRBV5-6 and TRBJ2-5; D gene uncertain. The CDR3 goes on 3 residues after the read ends, and that part is filled in from the germline J gene. The CDR3 is 15 amino acids. Germline CDR1 SGHDT, CDR2 YYEEEE. Trimming took off 0 bases at V and 0 bases at J, with 9 bases between the two ends.

Worth noting for this clone: The read halts 3 residues ahead of the CDR3 end, with the missing end drawn from the germline J gene. This chain links TRBV5-6 with TRBJ2-1, with unresolved D. The germline gives CDR1 SGHDT, CDR2 YYEEEE. The CDR3 consists of 13 residues. Trimming stripped 4 bases from V and 8 bases from J, with 13 bases between. The sequenced part of the CDR3 DNA is TGTGCCAGCAGCACTGACTCGATCCATGAG. Its translation is CASSTDSIHE. In full, the CDR3 reads CASSTDSIHEQFF. Full variable domain (rest looked up from reference TRBV5-6 and TRBJ2-1): DAGVTQSPTHLIKTRGQQVTLRCSPKSGHDTVSWYQQALGQGPQFIFQYYEEEERQRGNFPDRFSGHQFPNYSSELNVNALLLGDSALYLCASSTDSIHEQFFGPGTRLTVL.

On this clone itself: From the germline J gene comes the end of the CDR3, since the read stops 3 residues before it. V and J are TRBV18 and TRBJ2-7, with unresolved D. CDR3 length: 13 amino acids. Trimming removed 2 bases at V and 4 bases at J, with 9 bases between. Looked up from germline, CDR1 is KGHSH and CDR2 is LQKENI. CDR3 DNA, as far as it was read: TGTGCCAGCTCACCATCTCAGGTTTACGAG. It codes for CASSPSQVYE. The full CDR3 protein is CASSPSQVYEQYF.

Details on this clone: The sequence runs out 3 residues before the end of the CDR3; the remainder is reconstructed from the germline J gene. The J gene is TRBJ1-3, the V gene TRBV19; D gene ambiguous. Germline V gene lookup returns CDR1 LNHDA and CDR2 SQIVND (reference sequence). The ends were cut back, 3 bases at V and 0 bases at J, with 3 bases in the middle. The CDR3 is made up of 13 amino acids. CDR3 DNA, as far as it was read: TGTGCCAGTAGTATTCGCTCTGGAAACACC. It yields the protein CASSIRSGNT. The entire CDR3 protein is CASSIRSGNTIYF.

As regards this clone: From the germline J gene comes the end of the CDR3, since the read stops 3 residues before it. The chain combines TRBV19 with TRBJ1-5; D gene ambiguous. V gave up 4 bases and J gave up 0 bases, with 10 bases separating them. Germline CDR1 is LNHDA and CDR2 is SQIVND (reference sequence). The CDR3 is made up of 15 amino acids. CDR3 bases read: TGTGCCAGTAGTACTACAGATTATAGCAATCAGCCC. Encoded protein: CASSTTDYSNQP. The full CDR3 protein reads CASSTTDYSNQPQHF.

Comment on this clone: Read data end 3 residues before the CDR3 end; the end is taken from the germline J gene. The V call is TRBV6-2 or TRBV6-3, the J call TRBJ2-1; TRBD2 aligns across 15 bases. The length of the CDR3 is 17 residues. V lost 0 bases, J lost 7 bases, and 4 bases stayed unmatched. CDR1 MNHEY and CDR2 SVGEGT come from the germline V gene. The CDR3 loop reads CASSYSRTSGRGNEQFF. The sequenced CDR3 bases are TGTGCCAGCAGTTACTCCCGGACTAGCGGGAGGGGTAATGAG.

As concerns this clone: The CDR3 end lies 3 residues beyond the end of the read and is filled in from the germline J gene. The chain is built from TRBV11-2 and TRBJ2-7, with a weak D call TRBD1 (5 bases). The CDR3 is made up of 12 amino acids. Trimming took off 5 bases at V and 3 bases at J, with 8 bases between the two ends. The germline gives CDR1 SGHAT, CDR2 FQNNGV. The part of the CDR3 DNA that was read is TGTGCCAGCAGCCGGACAAACTACGAG. Translated, it gives CASSRTNYE. The whole CDR3 region reads CASSRTNYEQYF. Full variable domain (remainder filled in from reference TRBV11-2 and TRBJ2-7): EAGVAQSPRYKIIEKRQSVAFWCNPISGHATLYWYQQILGQGPKLLIQFQNNGVVDDSQLPKDRFSAERLKGVDSTLKIQPAKLEDSAVYLCASSRTNYEQYFGPGTRLTVT.

Regarding this clone: The read ends 3 residues before the CDR3 terminus; that terminus is restored from the germline J gene. This chain connects TRBV30 to TRBJ2-2, with 7 bases matching TRBD2. This CDR3 spans 14 amino acids. V trimming: 2 bases; J trimming: 4 bases; junction bases outside the gene matches: 4. CDR1 and CDR2 (germline): GTSNPN, SVGIG (reference sequence). The sequenced CDR3 bases are TGTGCCTGGAGTCGCAGCGGGATCACCGGGGAG. This gives the protein CAWSRSGITGE. The complete CDR3 reads CAWSRSGITGELFF.

Points on this clone: The read ends 3 residues before the CDR3 terminus; that terminus is restored from the germline J gene. The V gene is TRBV2, the J gene TRBJ2-7; D might be TRBD1 (5 bases). Germline CDR1 and CDR2: SNHLY and FYNNEI. The length of the CDR3 is 13 residues. V was pared by 7 bases and J by 3 bases, with 13 bases between. CDR3 amino acids: CASTGRLSYEQYF. The part of the CDR3 DNA that was read is TGTGCCAGCACAGGGCGGCTTAGCTACGAG.

Note on this clone: The read halts 3 residues ahead of the CDR3 end, with the missing end drawn from the germline J gene. The chain joins TRBV20-1 to TRBJ1-2; 7 nucleotides line up with TRBD1. V shed 0 bases, J shed 4 bases, and the junction held 8 bases outside the gene matches. CDR3 length: 15 amino acids. The germline V gene has CDR1 DFQATT and CDR2 SNEGSKA (reference sequence). The CDR3 DNA, read in part, is TGCAGTGCTAGAGATTACAGGGGCGAGAGCTATGGC. Translating gives CSARDYRGESYG. The whole CDR3 protein reads CSARDYRGESYGYTF.

Partial CDR3 DNA: TGTGCCAGCAGCATCGGGGTCGACACCGGGGAG. This codes for CASSIGVDTGE. The CDR3 as a whole reads CASSIGVDTGELFF. The V and J genes are TRBV7-9 and TRBJ2-2, with D possibly matching TRBD2 (5 bases). The sequenced fragment ends 3 residues before the CDR3 boundary, so the rest is inferred from the germline J gene. Trimming cost V 5 bases and J 3 bases, with 10 bases left between them. This CDR3 is built from 14 residues. The germline gives CDR1 SEHNR, CDR2 FQNEAQ (reference sequence).

In regard to this clone: The CDR3 goes on 3 residues after the read ends, and that part is filled in from the germline J gene. The chain employs TRBV20-1 and TRBJ1-5; D gene ambiguous. Per germline, CDR1 DFQATT and CDR2 SNEGSKA (reference sequence). The CDR3 has 14 amino acids. Trimming left V 3 bases short and J 5 bases short, with 14 bases between. The part of the CDR3 DNA that was read is TGCAGTGCTAGTATCCCACCGAGCTATCAGCCC. This translates into CSASIPPSYQP. The whole CDR3 region reads CSASIPPSYQPQHF.

About this clone itself: The read terminates 3 residues ahead of where the CDR3 ends, so the germline J gene completes it. The rearrangement uses TRBV2 and TRBJ2-3; D possibly corresponds to TRBD1 (6 bases). Germline values: CDR1 SNHLY, CDR2 FYNNEI. V lost 10 bases and J lost 2, with 13 bases in between. The CDR3 covers 13 residues. The CDR3 region is CAILGHYTDTQYF. The part of the CDR3 DNA that was read is TGTGCCATTTTGGGACACTACACAGATACG.

Regarding this clone: The read comes to an end 3 residues before the CDR3 does, leaving the germline J gene to fill in the end. The chain carries TRBV30 and TRBJ2-1, with 12 positions matching TRBD2. From germline, CDR1 is GTSNPN and CDR2 SVGIG (reference sequence). The J segment lost 1 base and the V segment lost 1 base, leaving 2 bases of the junction unmatched. CDR3 size: 16 residues. Here the CDR3 reads CAWSGTSGVSYNEQFF. The sequenced CDR3 bases are TGTGCCTGGAGTGGGACTAGCGGGGTTTCCTACAATGAG.

In the case of this clone: The sequenced fragment ends 3 residues before the CDR3 boundary, so the rest is inferred from the germline J gene. The V gene is TRBV6-2 or TRBV6-3, the J gene TRBJ1-1; TRBD1 matches at 10 bases. Trimming cost V 6 bases and J 3 bases; bases outside gene matches: 7. Germline V gene sequence: CDR1 MNHEY, CDR2 SVGEGT. This CDR3 is built from 15 residues. The DNA read from the CDR3 is TGTGCCAGCAGCCAGACCGGGACAGGGGACACTGAA. As protein: CASSQTGTGDTE. The CDR3, in full, reads CASSQTGTGDTEAFF.

Details on this clone: Read coverage stops 3 residues before the CDR3 terminus; the germline J gene supplies the remainder. The gene calls are TRBV30 and TRBJ1-2; 12 bases are a match to TRBD1. CDR1 and CDR2 from the germline V gene are GTSNPN and SVGIG (reference sequence). Trimming cost V 1 base and J 4 bases; bases outside gene matches: 1. CDR3 size: 14 residues. The CDR3 loop reads CAWSGDRGLYGYTF. The sequenced part of the CDR3 DNA is TGTGCCTGGAGTGGGGACAGGGGGCTCTATGGC.

As concerns this clone: The CDR3 end falls 3 residues outside the read, so it is completed with the germline J gene. The chain recombines TRBV7-6 with TRBJ1-4; 7 bases are a match to TRBD1. The CDR3 totals 15 residues. Looked up from germline, CDR1 is SGHVS and CDR2 is FNYEAQ. After removal of 1 base from V and 7 bases from J, the junction contained 6 bases not matched to a gene. CDR3 DNA (partial): TGTGCCAGCAGCTTAGGGACAGGTGTAGGTGAAAAA. Protein product: CASSLGTGVGEK. The whole CDR3 protein reads CASSLGTGVGEKLFF. The complete variable domain, with remaining parts taken from reference TRBV7-6 and TRBJ1-4, reads GAGVSQSPRYKVTKRGQDVALRCDPISGHVSLYWYRQALGQGPEFLTYFNYEAQQDKSGLPNDRFSAERPEGSISTLTIQRTEQRDSAMYRCASSLGTGVGEKLFFGSGTQLSVL.